The rows below give T cell receptor beta chains drawn from one sample of a study of cytomegalovirus exposure and HLA in healthy donors. Generated by immunoSEQ multiplex PCR, the TCRdb table keeps only in-frame clones and is missing some. The table lists 76,000 or so clones, more than 65% of them singletons. The sequenced sample consisted of PBMCs. These receptors were collected from a woman in her forties in good health and CMV-seropositive. Both conserved end residues are part of each CDR3. Clone sizes are given selectively: once, few, many, or a class where the clone is expanded.

size | length | J | V | CDR3
. | 14 | TRBJ2-1 | TRBV28 | CASRMTGGGNEQFF
. | 14 | TRBJ2-1 | TRBV25-1 | CASSPLGGGNEQFF
. | 17 | TRBJ2-3 | TRBV4-3 | CASSQAGLAGGMDTQYF
. | 14 | TRBJ2-5 | TRBV7-7 | CASSLGARQETQYF
. | 15 | TRBJ2-1 | TRBV7-2 | CASSPTGLVSNEQFF
. | 16 | TRBJ2-7 | TRBV4-3 | CASSRSSGTGVYEQYF
few | 17 | TRBJ2-7 | TRBV7-9 | CASSSGGAVGLAYEQYF
. | 12 | TRBJ1-2 | TRBV7-2 | CASRDSSFIYTF
. | 13 | TRBJ2-5 | TRBV6-6 | CASSNYRGRTQYF
. | 16 | TRBJ1-4 | TRBV30 | CAWSVGVASGGEKLFF
. | 17 | TRBJ1-5 | TRBV6-1 | CASSERADRYSNQPQHF
. | 16 | TRBJ1-3 | TRBV6-1 | CASGGTVSYSGNTIYF
. | 12 | TRBJ2-3 | TRBV7-7 | CASSPGGDTQYF
. | 16 | TRBJ1-3 | TRBV7-2 | CASSLKGHSSGNTIYF
. | 12 | TRBJ1-2 | TRBV6-5 | CASAGANYGYTF
. | 13 | TRBJ1-6 | TRBV27 | CASSERNNSPLHF
. | 16 | TRBJ2-3 | TRBV5-4 | CASSQLSGTGTDTQYF
. | 14 | TRBJ2-1 | TRBV2 | CASSDVVAGGRQFF
. | 13 | TRBJ1-1 | TRBV30 | CAWSVHRTTEAFF
. | 16 | TRBJ1-1 | TRBV19 | CASSKWSPTHRTEAFF
. | 12 | TRBJ1-2 | TRBV6-6 | CASSYGRGGYTF
. | 14 | TRBJ1-5 | TRBV10-1 | CASRATYSNQPQHF
few | 17 | TRBJ2-6 | TRBV15 | CATTNPGQHSGANVLTF
. | 14 | TRBJ1-6 | TRBV2 | CASSPGQLNSPLHF
. | 18 | TRBJ2-3 | TRBV10-2 | CASRFGLNPIPSTDTQYF
few | 14 | TRBJ1-3 | TRBV4-3 | CASRATGSGNTIYF
. | 17 | TRBJ1-1 | TRBV2 | CASRWGLGQGVNTEAFF
. | 12 | TRBJ2-7 | TRBV27 | CASRGNPYEQYF
. | 13 | TRBJ2-1 | TRBV21-1 | CASNSGLANEQFF
. | 16 | TRBJ2-5 | TRBV5-4 | CASTAAGGGSQETQYF
. | 15 | TRBJ2-7 | TRBV7-2 | CASSWEQVGGYEQYF
. | 15 | TRBJ2-1 | TRBV5-1 | CASSSSRGSYNEQFF
. | 17 | TRBJ1-2 | TRBV4-1 | CASSQDHRGLGDYGYTF
. | 17 | TRBJ2-1 | TRBV27 | CASSIPRGGGLNNEQFF
. | 13 | TRBJ2-7 | TRBV5-6 | CASSYNQGVQQYF
. | 15 | TRBJ1-5 | TRBV9 | CASSVEARDDQPQHF
. | 12 | TRBJ1-2 | TRBV30 | CAWSVTQRFPTF
. | 14 | TRBJ1-5 | TRBV6-5 | CASSPTGLDQPQHF
. | 13 | TRBJ2-3 | TRBV9 | CASSPRGRDTQYF
once | 12 | TRBJ1-2 | TRBV29-1 | CSYWQGSYGYTF
. | 17 | TRBJ2-3 | TRBV30 | CAWSLEGGPIPTDTQYF
. | 13 | TRBJ1-2 | TRBV4-1 | CASSQQGDYGYTF
few | 16 | TRBJ1-2 | TRBV9 | CASSSPGGGRAVGYTF
few | 15 | TRBJ2-3 | TRBV25-1 | CASITSDRGLGTQYF
. | 15 | TRBJ1-5 | TRBV2 | CASRVHRGDNQPQHF
. | 14 | TRBJ2-1 | TRBV7-2 | CASSQKRGRNEQFF
. | 16 | TRBJ2-1 | TRBV9 | CASSVSEGLGYNEQFF
. | 16 | TRBJ1-3 | TRBV28 | CASLPTTGYSGNTIYF
. | 14 | TRBJ1-1 | TRBV13 | CASRQTGLYTEAFF
. | 15 | TRBJ2-7 | TRBV6-1 | CASSSNTGGNYEQYF
. | 13 | TRBJ1-1 | TRBV7-6 | CASSLGGPAEAFF
once | 10 | TRBJ2-1 | TRBV20-1 | CSASKREQFF
once | 12 | TRBJ2-1 | TRBV9 | CASSVDNNEQFF